Presented here are 19 T cell receptor beta chains from one specimen sequenced in a study of T-cell reconstitution after alpha-beta-depleted transplantation in children. Unique molecular identifiers were built into the TCRbeta library. Each CDR3 protein is one row after TCRdb ran MiXCR on the PCR reads. The profile shows 700,000 to 950,000 distinct CDR3 sequences, roughly 16% of them singletons. The source was PBMCs, mostly from graft donor cells, collected 360 days after TCRalphabeta/CD19-depleted stem cell transplant. The receptors stem from a male patient younger than 18 who had a stem cell transplant for acute lymphoblastic leukemia, so the T cells may come from the graft donor.

The table lists this clonotype with a count of one. The rearrangement uses TRBV20-1 and TRBJ2-1, with 7 bases identical to TRBD1. This CDR3 is 14 amino acids long. V shed 7 bases and J 1 base; nucleotides not matched to a gene: 7. Germline CDR1 is DFQATT and CDR2 is SNEGSKA (reference sequence). The CDR3 protein is CSVLGQLSYNEQFF. CDR3 DNA: TGCAGTGTTCTGGGACAGCTTTCCTACAATGAGCAGTTCTTC.

The rearrangement joins TRBV19 to TRBJ2-4; D perhaps matches TRBD2 (6 bases). The CDR3 sequence is 15 residues long. The germline CDR1 and CDR2 sequences are LNHDA and SQIVND (reference sequence). The V end lost 0 bases, the J end lost 8 bases, and 14 bases lay between the germline ends. The CDR3 coding sequence is TGTGCCAGTAGTATAGAAATGTGGACTAAAGACATTCAGTACTTC. Amino acid sequence: CASSIEMWTKDIQYF. Complete variable domain (other parts from reference TRBV19 and TRBJ2-4): DGGITQSPKYLFRKEGQNVTLSCEQNLNHDAMYWYRQDPGQGLRLIYYSQIVNDFQKGDIAEGYSVSREKKESFPLTVTSAQKNPTAFYLCASSIEMWTKDIQYFGAGTRLSVL.

This clonotype showed up just a few times. This chain links TRBV2 with TRBJ1-2; the D is unclear. The length of the CDR3 is 12 residues. The V end was cut by 11 bases, the J end by 5 bases, with 15 bases between. Looked up from germline, CDR1 is SNHLY and CDR2 is FYNNEI. The CDR3 nucleotides read TGTGCCGGAGGGCCCGGGAGTTATGGCTACACCTTC. Its translation is CAGGPGSYGYTF.

The rearrangement joins TRBV11-2 to TRBJ1-6, with TRBD1 identical over 9 bases. This CDR3 spans 16 amino acids. J was trimmed by 10 bases and V by 3 bases; bases with no gene match: 10. Germline V gene sequence: CDR1 SGHAT, CDR2 FQNNGV. CDR3 DNA sequence: TGTGCCAGCAGCTTCTCACAGGGGGCGTATGGGTCACCCCTCCACTTT. It specifies CASSFSQGAYGSPLHF.

The table lists this clonotype with many counts. The chain has TRBV20-1 and TRBJ2-1; 10 bases line up with TRBD2. V lost 6 bases, J lost 2 bases, and 7 bases stayed unmatched. There are 15 residues in the CDR3. Looked up from germline, CDR1 is DFQATT and CDR2 is SNEGSKA (reference sequence). The CDR3 reads CSARLLAGAYNEQFF. The DNA of the CDR3 is TGCAGTGCCCGCCTGCTAGCGGGAGCCTACAATGAGCAGTTCTTC.

Of note for this clonotype: Germline and junction disagree at one end, which may indicate a read error. The gene calls are TRBV12-3 or TRBV12-4 and TRBJ2-1; 7 bases are shared with TRBD1. CDR3 length: 15 residues. Here the CDR3 DNA reads TGTGCCAGCAGTTTACGGCAGGGGGATGGAAATGAGCATTTCTTC. Translating it yields CASSLRQGDGNEHFF.

This clonotype was seen more than once but under ten times. This rearrangement joins TRBV12-3 or TRBV12-4 to TRBJ2-7; 8 bases align to TRBD1. The CDR3 spans 15 residues. V gave up 5 bases and J gave up 6 bases; unmatched junction bases: 12. CDR3 bases: TGTGCCAGCAGTCTGTGGACAGGGCCCGCTCGCGAGCAGTACTTC. Protein product: CASSLWTGPAREQYF.

This clonotype was observed a handful of times. V and J are TRBV3-1 and TRBJ1-1, with D perhaps TRBD1 (6 bases). The CDR3 runs to 15 residues. Trimming removed 3 bases from V and 7 bases from J, with 18 bases in between. The germline gives CDR1 LGHDT, CDR2 YNNKEL (reference sequence). The CDR3 DNA sequence: TGTGCCAGCAGCCACCCGCCCGCGGGGGCGATTGAAGCTTTCTTT. Protein: CASSHPPAGAIEAFF.

This clonotype was recorded many times. The chain has TRBV27 and TRBJ2-3, with D perhaps matching TRBD1 (5 bases). The CDR3 covers 17 residues. Trimming took 7 bases from V and 2 from J, leaving 22 bases between them. Germline V gives CDR1 MNHEY, CDR2 SMNVEV (reference sequence). CDR3 bases: TGTGCCAGCACCCCGGTTGTAGGGGCAAGACCCACAGATACGCAGTATTTT. Encoded protein: CASTPVVGARPTDTQYF.

V and J are TRBV3-1 and TRBJ1-3, with D unresolved. V was shortened by 8 bases and J by 0 bases, with 8 bases between the two germline ends. The CDR3 is 13 residues long. Germline-derived CDR1 and CDR2 are LGHDT and YNNKEL (reference sequence). CDR3 protein: CASGEHSGNTIYF. The CDR3 DNA sequence: TGTGCCAGCGGGGAGCACTCTGGAAACACCATATATTTT.

The chain joins TRBV6-5 to TRBJ2-7; weak D call: TRBD1 (6 bases). This CDR3 is built from 16 residues. V lost 2 bases and J lost 7, with 21 bases in between. Per the germline V gene, CDR1 is MNHEY and CDR2 is SVGAGI. The CDR3 nucleotides read TGTGCCAGCAGTTACAGCTGGGGCAGGGGCATTAGGGAGCAGTACTTC. Its protein product is CASSYSWGRGIREQYF.

This clonotype was detected a few times. The chain joins TRBV20-1 to TRBJ1-6; 7 positions agree with TRBD1. Losses at the gene ends were 0 bases for V and 1 base for J; bases not matched to a gene: 9. This CDR3 contains 18 residues. Germline CDR1 and CDR2: DFQATT and SNEGSKA (reference sequence). The CDR3: CSARDLQGRGSYNSPLHF. CDR3 in DNA: TGCAGTGCTAGAGATCTACAGGGGAGAGGGTCCTATAATTCACCCCTCCACTTT.

This clonotype has more than one count but fewer than ten. The rearrangement uses TRBV7-6 and TRBJ2-1; perhaps TRBD2 as D (5 bases). Trimming took off 4 bases at V and 4 bases at J, with 14 bases between the two ends. The CDR3 has 15 residues. CDR1 SGHVS and CDR2 FNYEAQ come from the germline V gene. Here the CDR3 reads CASSSRVEKYNEQFF. DNA of the CDR3: TGTGCCAGCAGCTCGAGGGTGGAAAAGTACAATGAGCAGTTCTTC.

This chain links TRBV5-8 with TRBJ2-2; D is possibly TRBD2 (7 bases). V lost 6 bases and J lost 0, with 15 bases in between. From germline, CDR1 is SGHTS and CDR2 YDEGEE. This CDR3 contains 16 residues. In nucleotides, the CDR3 is TGTGCCAGCAACTTCCTGGGGGGGCCGAACACCGGGGAGCTGTTTTTT. Translating it yields CASNFLGGPNTGELFF.

At least ten counts were recorded for this clonotype. J is TRBJ1-4 and V is TRBV7-8, with 11 positions matching TRBD1. This CDR3 region has 15 residues. Germline V gene lookup returns CDR1 SGHVS and CDR2 FQNEAQ. Losses at the gene ends were 5 bases for V and 4 bases for J; bases not matched to a gene: 3. CDR3 DNA: TGTGCCAGCAGCCCAGGGACAGGGGGTAATGAAAAACTGTTTTTT. Amino acid sequence: CASSPGTGGNEKLFF. Combining the CDR3 with reference TRBV7-8 and TRBJ1-4 gives the whole variable domain GAGVSQSPRYKVAKRGQDVALRCDPISGHVSLFWYQQALGQGPEFLTYFQNEAQLDKSGLPSDRFFAERPEGSVSTLKIQRTQQEDSAVYLCASSPGTGGNEKLFFGSGTQLSVL.

The V gene is TRBV27, the J gene TRBJ2-4, with TRBD1 matching 7 bases. The germline CDR1 and CDR2 sequences are MNHEY and SMNVEV (reference sequence). The CDR3 extends over 14 amino acids. Trimming at V came to 6 bases and at J to 5 bases, leaving 7 bases not matched to a gene. This CDR3 reads CASRNQGVQNIQYF. The CDR3 coding sequence is TGTGCCAGCAGGAACCAGGGGGTCCAAAACATTCAGTACTTC.

The V and J genes are TRBV7-6 and TRBJ2-1; maybe TRBD2 (6 bases). V shed 2 bases and J shed 9 bases, with 14 bases lying between them. Per germline, CDR1 SGHVS and CDR2 FNYEAQ. The CDR3 runs 14 residues. The CDR3 DNA follows: TGTGCCAGCAGCTTATATGGGGGGAAAGGTGAGCAGTTCTTC. Amino acids: CASSLYGGKGEQFF. The full variable domain, its missing parts supplied by reference TRBV7-6 and TRBJ2-1, is GAGVSQSPRYKVTKRGQDVALRCDPISGHVSLYWYRQALGQGPEFLTYFNYEAQQDKSGLPNDRFSAERPEGSISTLTIQRTEQRDSAMYRCASSLYGGKGEQFFGPGTRLTVL.

The rearrangement joins TRBV3-1 to TRBJ1-1; D possibly corresponds to TRBD1 (5 bases). This CDR3 has 13 residues. Germline-derived CDR1 and CDR2 are LGHDT and YNNKEL (reference sequence). V was clipped by 5 bases and J by 1 base, with 8 bases between them. CDR3: CASSNGGNTEAFF. The DNA for the CDR3 is TGTGCCAGCAGCAACGGGGGGAACACTGAAGCTTTCTTT.

In this sample, this clonotype turned up many times. The chain joins TRBV29-1 to TRBJ2-3; 7 bases are shared with TRBD2. This CDR3 is built from 16 residues. J lost 3 bases, V lost 1 base, and 10 bases had no gene match. Germline V CDR1 and CDR2: SQVTM, ANQGSEA. CDR3 nucleotides: TGCAGCGTTGAAGGGAGGCGGGAGTACGTTACAGATACGCAGTATTTT. Its translation: CSVEGRREYVTDTQYF.